This T cell receptor beta chain appears in the sequencing data of a study of PD-1 blockade in classical Hodgkin lymphoma. After autologous stem cell transplantation all patients relapsed, and prior brentuximab vedotin exposure differed between cohorts. This clone was observed a single time. Its antigen is not known. The method was immunoSEQ multiplex PCR; TCRdb's version includes in-frame clones alone and lacks a portion of them. The table records 14,000 to 15,000 clones, approximately 58% of them present only once. Study-level findings and limits: Newly diagnosed patients were reported to start with lower TCR diversity than healthy donors.

Germline CDR1 is MNHNS and CDR2 is SASEGT. V was pared by 6 bases and J by 10 bases, with 5 bases of the junction left unmatched. This CDR3 is 11 amino acids long. The chain employs TRBV6-1 and TRBJ1-1; 7 bases agree with TRBD1. Sequencing used peripheral blood mononuclear cells (PBMCs), obtained at baseline. This sequence was found in a human donor with classical Hodgkin lymphoma. CDR3 nucleotides: TGTGCCAGCAGCTACAGGGGCATAGCTTTCTTT. This gives the protein CASSYRGIAFF.